These 27 T cell receptor beta chains were all obtained from the same sample, sequenced in a study of blood T cells in healthy people across ages. Next came a second PCR, run for about 6 to 12 cycles, which used a sample-barcoded 5' primer along with a J-beta primer mix. TCRdb passed the 5' RACE reads through MiXCR, listing each CDR3 protein once. Among around 1,700,000 distinct CDR3 sequences listed, 25% to 30% were seen once. The sample consisted of blood. The receptors were sampled from a woman aged 25-40 years in good health.

A few counts support this clonotype. The chain employs TRBV30 and TRBJ1-2, with D uncertain. Per the germline V gene, CDR1 is GTSNPN and CDR2 is SVGIG (reference sequence). V was trimmed by 0 bases and J by 4 bases, leaving 6 bases between them. This CDR3 spans 12 amino acids. This CDR3 is CAWSVGGYGYTF. In DNA form, the CDR3 reads TGTGCCTGGAGTGTGGGCGGCTATGGCTACACCTTC.

This clonotype was seen ten or more times. The genes are TRBV10-3 and TRBJ2-7; D assignment may be TRBD1 or TRBD2 (6 bases each). Germline CDR1 is ENHRY and CDR2 is SYGVKD. Trimming shortened V by 2 bases and J by 3 bases, and 11 bases separated the two germline ends. CDR3 length: 14 residues. The CDR3 DNA reads TGTGCCATCAGTGAGGAGGGGGGATTCTACGAGCAGTACTTC. It is translated as CAISEEGGFYEQYF.

This clonotype has only a few counts. The chain is built from TRBV29-1 and TRBJ1-2, with a possible D match to TRBD1 (5 bases). Germline V gives CDR1 SQVTM, CDR2 ANQGSEA. The V gene lost 3 bases and the J gene lost 10 bases, with 15 bases spanning the gap. The CDR3 has 12 residues. DNA of the CDR3: TGCAGCGTTGACGGGGGGAACAACGACTACACCTTC. The encoded protein is CSVDGGNNDYTF.

On this clonotype: The junction does not match germline at one end; this may be a read error. The rearrangement uses TRBV7-6 and TRBJ1-1, with 11 positions matching TRBD1. This CDR3 is 15 amino acids long. Germline V lookup: CDR1 SGHVS, CDR2 FNYEAQ. The CDR3 DNA reads as TGTACCAGCAGTCCCCCCGGGACAGGGGGCACTGAAGCTTTCTTT. Its protein is CTSSPPGTGGTEAFF.

The chain has TRBV6-2 or TRBV6-3 and TRBJ2-1, with D tentatively TRBD2 (5 bases). The CDR3 contains 12 residues. Trimming left V 6 bases short and J 7 bases short, with 10 bases between. Germline CDR1 and CDR2: MNHEY and SVGEGT. The CDR3 coding sequence is TGTGCCAGCAGCAAACTAGTGAATGAGCAGTTCTTC. Translated, it gives CASSKLVNEQFF.

Concerning this clonotype: A much larger clonotype is one base distant, so this may be a read error. CDR3 region: CSAFVWDWTGRYEQYF. In nucleotides, the CDR3 is TGCAGTGCTTTCGTGTGGGATTGGACAGGTCGGTACGAGCAGTACTTC. The chain recombines TRBV20-1 with TRBJ2-7; 7 positions agree with TRBD1. Looked up from germline, CDR1 is DFQATT and CDR2 is SNEGSKA (reference sequence). The CDR3 runs 16 residues. V shed 5 bases and J 4 bases; nucleotides not matched to a gene: 17.

Only a few counts were recorded for this clonotype. The CDR3, as DNA: TGTGCCTCCTGGGACGGGAACACTGAAGCTTTCTTT. It encodes CASWDGNTEAFF. J is TRBJ1-1 and V is TRBV3-1, with D perhaps matching TRBD1 (5 bases). The germline V gene has CDR1 LGHDT and CDR2 YNNKEL (reference sequence). With 11 bases removed from V and 1 base from J, the gap between germline ends came to 11 bases. CDR3 size: 12 residues.

The chain joins TRBV5-5 to TRBJ1-2, with 10 positions matching TRBD1. Losses at the gene ends were 1 base for V and 0 bases for J; bases not matched to a gene: 3. The CDR3 has 16 amino acids. Germline V gives CDR1 SGHKS, CDR2 YYEKEE (reference sequence). The CDR3 DNA sequence: TGTGCCAGCAGCTTGAGACAGGGGGCTCCTAACTATGGCTACACCTTC. This gives the protein CASSLRQGAPNYGYTF.

The chain uses TRBV24-1 and TRBJ2-3; tentatively, D is TRBD1 (6 bases). CDR1 is KGHDR and CDR2 is SFDVKD in the germline V gene. The V and J ends lost 7 bases and 7 bases respectively, with 17 bases between them. The CDR3 is made up of 14 amino acids. This CDR3 reads CATSQQGVKNTQYF. In nucleotides, the CDR3 is TGTGCCACCAGCCAACAGGGAGTCAAAAATACGCAGTATTTT.

The chain has TRBV5-1 and TRBJ2-5, with TRBD2 matching 10 bases. Germline CDR1 SGHRS, CDR2 YFSETQ. V gave up 4 bases and J gave up 11 bases; unmatched junction bases: 14. This CDR3 is built from 15 residues. This CDR3 is CASSPGAGGPYKQYF. The CDR3 coding sequence is TGCGCCAGCAGCCCCGGAGCGGGAGGGCCGTACAAGCAGTACTTC.

The chain employs TRBV3-1 and TRBJ1-1; D ambiguous. V was shortened by 3 bases and J by 4 bases, with 6 bases between the two germline ends. CDR1 LGHDT and CDR2 YNNKEL come from the germline V gene (reference sequence). This CDR3 region has 12 residues. The CDR3 here is CASSQMSTEAFF. The CDR3 DNA is TGTGCCAGCAGCCAGATGAGCACTGAAGCTTTCTTT.

This clonotype was picked up a small number of times. This chain links TRBV6-5 with TRBJ2-7; D gene unclear. This CDR3 contains 13 residues. Germline values: CDR1 MNHEY, CDR2 SVGAGI. V lost 2 bases and J lost 7, with 12 bases in between. CDR3 in DNA: TGTGCCAGCAGTTACCCGGGCCGCTTGGAGCAGTACTTC. It codes for CASSYPGRLEQYF.

Only a few counts were recorded for this clonotype. The chain carries TRBV28 and TRBJ2-7; 8 positions agree with TRBD2. The CDR3 covers 17 residues. After removal of 5 bases from V and 3 bases from J, the junction contained 15 bases not matched to a gene. Germline CDR1 MDHEN, CDR2 SYDVKM. CDR3 sequence: CASSPLPGRGGGYEQYF. The DNA for the CDR3 is TGTGCCAGCAGTCCCCTACCGGGCCGGGGGGGCGGCTACGAGCAGTACTTC.

CDR3 nucleotide sequence: TGTGCCAGCAGCTACACAGGGGGTACCTACAATGAGCAGTACTTC. Protein product: CASSYTGGTYNEQYF. V is TRBV27 and J is TRBJ2-1, with 8 bases fitting TRBD1. The J call may be faulty, since TRBJ2-7 better matches the DNA end. There are 15 residues in the CDR3. CDR1 and CDR2 (germline): MNHEY, SMNVEV (reference sequence).

Of note for this clonotype: A much larger clone sits a single nucleotide away, making a read error possible. The CDR3 DNA reads as TGCAGTGCTAGGTCCGGGACTAGGATCGACGAGCGGTACTTC. Translation: CSARSGTRIDERYF. This sequence joins TRBV20-1 and TRBJ2-7; 8 bases match TRBD2. There are 14 residues in the CDR3. The germline gives CDR1 DFQATT, CDR2 SNEGSKA (reference sequence).

This clonotype was recorded at least ten times. The chain recombines TRBV7-2 with TRBJ2-7; D unclear. Trimming took 6 bases from V and 4 from J, leaving 16 bases between them. Germline CDR1 and CDR2: SGHTA and FQGNSA. This CDR3 comprises 14 residues. CDR3 in DNA: TGTGCCAGCAGTGAAGGTCCTCTCACGTACGAGCAGTACTTC. Its translation is CASSEGPLTYEQYF.

Notes on this clonotype: The germline gene is not matched at one end of the junction; a read error may be the cause. The CDR3 bases are TGCGCCAGCAGCGTGGGCGATTCCTTCAATGAGCAGTTCTTC. Translating gives CASSVGDSFNEQFF. V usage is TRBV5-1 and J usage is TRBJ2-1; D uncertain. The CDR3 is 14 amino acids. CDR1 is SGHRS, CDR2 YFSETQ, per germline.

The table lists this clonotype with a few counts. V and J are TRBV3-1 and TRBJ2-5; 12 bases match TRBD2. CDR1 and CDR2 (germline): LGHDT, YNNKEL (reference sequence). V was clipped by 2 bases and J by 5 bases; unmatched bases: 6. This CDR3 is 16 amino acids long. The CDR3 DNA reads TGTGCCAGCAGCCAATTGACTAGCGGGGGTGGTGAGACCCAGTACTTC. It yields the protein CASSQLTSGGGETQYF.

A word on this clonotype: One end of the junction does not line up with germline, which may come from a read error. J is TRBJ2-1 and V is TRBV4-1; TRBD2 might be the D (5 bases). Germline loops: CDR1 MGHRA, CDR2 YSYEKL. The CDR3 is made up of 13 amino acids. The CDR3 is CASSQVGSNKQFF. CDR3 DNA sequence: TGCGCCAGCAGCCAAGTGGGGAGCAATAAGCAGTTCTTC.

This chain joins TRBV5-1 and TRBJ2-3; possibly TRBD2 for D (5 bases). The V end lost 5 bases, the J end lost 4 bases, and 17 bases lay between the germline ends. CDR1 SGHRS and CDR2 YFSETQ come from the germline V gene. CDR3 length: 15 amino acids. The CDR3 here is CASSEGTPEADTQYF. The DNA for the CDR3 is TGCGCCAGCAGTGAGGGAACGCCTGAGGCAGATACGCAGTATTTT.

This clonotype was counted a few times. The rearrangement uses TRBV7-9 and TRBJ2-7; tentative D call: TRBD2 (6 bases). The V end was cut by 4 bases, the J end by 2 bases, with 12 bases between. The CDR3 runs to 14 residues. The germline V gene encodes CDR1 SEHNR and CDR2 FQNEAQ (reference sequence). CDR3 in amino acids: CASSYGTHPYEQYF. The CDR3, as DNA: TGTGCCAGCAGCTACGGGACTCACCCCTACGAGCAGTACTTC.

This rearrangement joins TRBV7-2 to TRBJ2-5, with 15 bases matching TRBD2. The CDR3 has 17 residues. V lost 1 base, J lost 5 bases, and 5 bases stayed unmatched. The germline V gene has CDR1 SGHTA and CDR2 FQGNSA. CDR3 nucleotides: TGTGCCAGCAGCTTAGGAGGACTAGCGGGGGGGCCGGAGACCCAGTACTTC. It yields the protein CASSLGGLAGGPETQYF. The entire variable domain, with the rest obtained from reference TRBV7-2 and TRBJ2-5, is as follows: GAGVSQSPSNKVTEKGKDVELRCDPISGHTALYWYRQSLGQGLEFLIYFQGNSAPDKSGLPSDRFSAERTGGSVSTLTIQRTQQEDSAVYLCASSLGGLAGGPETQYFGPGTRLLVL.

With respect to this clonotype: Germline and junction disagree at one end, which may indicate a read error. The chain is built from TRBV5-1 and TRBJ2-1; D unresolved. This CDR3 is built from 14 residues. The germline gives CDR1 SGHRS, CDR2 YFSETQ. CDR3 loop: CTSSWALTNNEQFF. Written as DNA, the CDR3 is TGCACCAGCAGCTGGGCTCTAACGAACAATGAGCAGTTCTTC.

The chain joins TRBV7-2 to TRBJ2-1, with 7 nucleotides matching TRBD1. CDR1 is SGHTA and CDR2 is FQGNSA in the germline V gene. The ends lost 5 bases at V and 2 bases at J; junction bases unmatched: 6. The CDR3 runs to 15 residues. CDR3: CASSLSGTAYNEQFF. CDR3 bases: TGTGCCAGCAGCCTTTCCGGGACAGCCTACAATGAGCAGTTCTTC.

This clonotype was seen only a few times. The genes are TRBV7-2 and TRBJ2-1; D gene unclear. Germline V gene sequence: CDR1 SGHTA, CDR2 FQGNSA. V was trimmed by 5 bases and J by 7 bases, leaving 18 bases between them. This CDR3 is built from 15 residues. The CDR3 spells CTSSRSIAGSNEQFF. DNA for the CDR3: TGTACCAGCAGCCGTAGCATCGCCGGTTCAAATGAGCAGTTCTTC.

This clonotype was seen a few times. The chain recombines TRBV7-2 with TRBJ2-1; a weak D match, TRBD1 (5 bases). With 0 bases removed from V and 6 bases from J, the gap between germline ends came to 18 bases. The length of the CDR3 is 17 residues. CDR1 is SGHTA and CDR2 is FQGNSA in the germline V gene. DNA for the CDR3: TGTGCCAGCAGCTTAGCAGATCAGGGTTATTGGACCAATGAGCAGTTCTTC. This codes for CASSLADQGYWTNEQFF.

This clonotype was picked up a small number of times. The rearrangement links TRBV7-7 to TRBJ2-7; possibly TRBD2 for D (6 bases). The CDR3 runs 16 residues. Trimming stripped 3 bases from V and 2 bases from J, with 17 bases between. Germline assignment: CDR1 SSHAT and CDR2 FNYEAQ (reference sequence). CDR3 loop: CASSFRTTENTYEQYF. The CDR3 DNA is TGTGCCAGCAGCTTTCGGACTACCGAAAATACCTACGAGCAGTACTTC.